One sample yielded the 19 T cell receptor beta chains listed below, sequenced in a study of radiotherapy plus CTLA-4 blockade in lung cancer. The assay was immunoSEQ multiplex PCR, and TCRdb's table has in-frame clones only and misses some. Among roughly 93,000 clones listed, around 83% were seen once. Sequencing was performed on peripheral blood, taken from a patient treated with radiotherapy plus ipilimumab. Every receptor here comes from a human donor with non-small cell lung cancer who had a partial response to radiotherapy plus ipilimumab.

In nucleotides, the CDR3 is TGTGCCAGCAGTAAGCGGGAAATCTACGAGCAGTACTTC. Translated, it gives CASSKREIYEQYF. This chain uses TRBV7-9 with TRBJ2-7; TRBD2 agrees at 7 bases. Unmatched junction bases numbered 5, after V lost 6 bases and J lost 3 bases. Germline-derived CDR1 and CDR2 are SEHNR and FQNEAQ (reference sequence). The length of the CDR3 is 13 residues.

This chain links TRBV5-4 with TRBJ2-5; 9 bases fit TRBD2. Trimming took 7 bases from V and 5 from J; bases not matched to a gene: 12. CDR1 and CDR2 (germline): SGHNT, YYREEE (reference sequence). The CDR3 length is 15 residues. The CDR3 loop is CASFPRLAERETQYF. The CDR3, as DNA: TGTGCCAGCTTCCCGAGACTAGCGGAGCGGGAGACCCAGTACTTC.

This sequence joins TRBV6-5 and TRBJ1-5; D gene unclear. Trimming took 6 bases from V and 5 from J, leaving 8 bases between them. Germline V gene lookup returns CDR1 MNHEY and CDR2 SVGAGI. This CDR3 has 12 amino acids. In DNA, the CDR3 is TGTGCCAGCAGCCCACCGGATCAGCCCCAGCATTTT. As protein: CASSPPDQPQHF.

V and J are TRBV29-1 and TRBJ1-2; D not resolved. V was clipped by 6 bases and J by 6 bases, with 14 bases between them. The CDR3 contains 12 residues. In germline, CDR1 is SQVTM, CDR2 ANQGSEA. CDR3 region: CSVRSGGDGYTF. CDR3 nucleotides: TGCAGCGTCAGAAGTGGCGGGGATGGCTACACCTTC.

This chain uses TRBV2 with TRBJ2-1; 7 bases agree with TRBD2. Germline lookup yields CDR1 SNHLY and CDR2 FYNNEI. This CDR3 is 15 amino acids long. The trim removed 2 bases at V and 4 bases at J, leaving 5 bases unmatched. CDR3 in amino acids: CASSEYRREYNEQFF. As DNA, the CDR3 is TGTGCCAGCAGTGAATACCGGCGGGAGTACAATGAGCAGTTCTTC.

About this clone itself: One end of the junction fails to match germline, which may point to a read error. The chain couples TRBV11-3 to TRBJ2-1; a weak D match, TRBD1 (6 bases). Germline loops: CDR1 SGHNT, CDR2 YENEEA. The CDR3 has 14 amino acids. As DNA, the CDR3 is TGTGCCAGCAGCTTAAGTCAGGGACACAATGAGCAGCTCTTC. This translates into CASSLSQGHNEQLF.

V usage is TRBV4-1 and J usage is TRBJ1-1; the D gene is possibly TRBD1 (6 bases). CDR3 length: 17 amino acids. In germline, CDR1 is MGHRA, CDR2 YSYEKL. Trimming cost V 1 base and J 0 bases, with 15 bases left between them. The CDR3: CASSQVTGRVMNTEAFF. CDR3 coding DNA: TGCGCCAGCAGCCAAGTAACAGGGAGAGTTATGAACACTGAAGCTTTCTTT.

The chain is built from TRBV27 and TRBJ1-2; TRBD1 might be the D (6 bases). The CDR3 is made up of 14 amino acids. V shed 8 bases and J shed 6 bases, with 19 bases lying between them. Per germline, CDR1 MNHEY and CDR2 SMNVEV (reference sequence). The CDR3 nucleotides read TGTGCCAGCGGGGCGGGGGGGGCCGTCAATGGCTACACCTTC. Translated: CASGAGGAVNGYTF.

V gene TRBV5-1 combines with J gene TRBJ1-2; TRBD1 aligns across 7 bases. CDR3 length equals 12 residues. The V and J ends lost 4 bases and 4 bases, in that order; junction bases with no gene match: 1. Per germline, CDR1 SGHRS and CDR2 YFSETQ. The CDR3 loop is CASSRDSYGYTF. DNA of the CDR3: TGCGCCAGCAGCCGGGACAGCTATGGCTACACCTTC.

The chain couples TRBV5-1 to TRBJ2-2, with 7 bases that match TRBD1. The ends lost 0 bases at V and 1 base at J; junction bases unmatched: 0. The CDR3 is 15 amino acids. The V gene's germline CDR1 is SGHRS and CDR2 YFSETQ. CDR3 loop: CASSLGQGNTGELFF. The DNA for the CDR3 is TGCGCCAGCAGCTTGGGACAGGGGAACACCGGGGAGCTGTTTTTT. The variable domain in full, completed from reference TRBV5-1 and TRBJ2-2, reads KAGVTQTPRYLIKTRGQQVTLSCSPISGHRSVSWYQQTPGQGLQFLFEYFSETQRNKGNFPGRFSGRQFSNSRSEMNVSTLELGDSALYLCASSLGQGNTGELFFGEGSRLTVL.

The J gene is TRBJ2-3, the V gene TRBV28; 16 bases agree with TRBD2. The CDR3 runs 18 residues. The V segment lost 8 bases and the J segment 6 bases; nucleotides outside the gene matches: 14. CDR1 and CDR2 from the germline V gene are MDHEN and SYDVKM. This CDR3 is CASGGLAGGPKDMDTQYF. CDR3 DNA: TGTGCCAGCGGGGGACTAGCGGGAGGGCCAAAGGATATGGATACGCAGTATTTT.

This chain connects TRBV10-3 to TRBJ1-2, with 11 nucleotides matching TRBD1. Germline V lookup: CDR1 ENHRY, CDR2 SYGVKD. This CDR3 is built from 14 residues. Trimming cost V 1 base and J 8 bases; bases outside gene matches: 3. The DNA of the CDR3 is TGTGCCATCAGTGAGTTGGGACAGGGGGAAGGCTACACCTTC. Translated: CAISELGQGEGYTF.

The rearrangement uses TRBV7-2 and TRBJ2-5, with TRBD2 matching 7 bases. This CDR3 region has 14 residues. Losses at the gene ends were 2 bases for V and 4 bases for J; bases not matched to a gene: 4. From germline, CDR1 is SGHTA and CDR2 FQGNSA. CDR3 loop: CASSLQWGGETQYF. Here the CDR3 DNA reads TGTGCCAGCAGCTTACAGTGGGGGGGAGAGACCCAGTACTTC.

The chain carries TRBV27 and TRBJ1-1; 11 nucleotides line up with TRBD1. The trim removed 6 bases at V and 6 bases at J, leaving 6 bases unmatched. CDR1 MNHEY and CDR2 SMNVEV come from the germline V gene (reference sequence). CDR3 length: 14 amino acids. CDR3 amino acids: CASRVGQGAAEAFF. The CDR3 nucleotides are TGTGCCAGCAGGGTAGGACAGGGGGCTGCTGAAGCTTTCTTT.

The CDR3 region is CASSEGTGGNQYF. The CDR3 bases are TGTGCCAGCAGTGAAGGCACGGGAGGTAACCAGTACTTC. The rearrangement links TRBV2 to TRBJ2-5; 7 nucleotides agree with TRBD2. Germline-derived CDR1 and CDR2 are SNHLY and FYNNEI. The V segment lost 1 base and the J segment 10 bases; nucleotides outside the gene matches: 6. The CDR3 extends over 13 amino acids.

The V and J genes are TRBV29-1 and TRBJ2-5; maybe TRBD1 (5 bases). V was shortened by 5 bases and J by 5 bases, with 12 bases between the two germline ends. This CDR3 has 12 residues. Looked up from germline, CDR1 is SQVTM and CDR2 is ANQGSEA. The CDR3 DNA sequence: TGCAGCGTTAATCAGGGTGGGGAGACCCAGTACTTC. This encodes CSVNQGGETQYF.

The chain couples TRBV9 to TRBJ2-3; 10 bases agree with TRBD2. CDR1 and CDR2 from the germline V gene are SGDLS and YYNGEE. The V segment lost 0 bases and the J segment 3 bases; nucleotides outside the gene matches: 7. The CDR3 runs to 17 residues. CDR3 loop: CASSVEASGSWTDTQYF. CDR3 DNA: TGTGCCAGCAGCGTAGAAGCTAGCGGGAGTTGGACAGATACGCAGTATTTT.

CDR3 in amino acids: CASSPGQGTGELFF. Written as DNA, the CDR3 is TGTGCCAGCTCCCCGGGACAGGGCACCGGGGAGCTGTTTTTT. V gene TRBV6-4 combines with J gene TRBJ2-2; 9 positions agree with TRBD1. This CDR3 region has 14 residues. Germline V CDR1 and CDR2: MRHNA, SNTAGT. J was trimmed by 4 bases and V by 8 bases; bases with no gene match: 5.

The chain carries TRBV7-9 and TRBJ1-5, with D perhaps matching TRBD1 (5 bases). V was cut by 5 bases and J by 3 bases, with 14 bases left in between. The CDR3 length is 15 residues. Germline V lookup: CDR1 SEHNR, CDR2 FQNEAQ (reference sequence). The CDR3 is CASSPLGLTNQPQHF. CDR3 sequence (DNA): TGTGCCAGCAGCCCACTGGGACTGACCAATCAGCCCCAGCATTTT.